This T cell receptor (beta chain) was captured by sequencing in a study of T-cell memory formation after mild COVID-19. MiXCR was run by TCRdb on the 5' RACE reads, yielding one entry per CDR3 protein. The table records approximately 65,000 distinct CDR3 sequences, approximately 15% of them present only once. Germline loops: CDR1 KGHDR, CDR2 SFDVKD. This CDR3 is built from 13 residues. V dropped 7 bases and J dropped 6 bases, with 11 bases sitting between them. The V and J genes are TRBV24-1 and TRBJ2-2; a possible D gene is TRBD2 (5 bases). The TCR comes from an adult woman who had mild COVID-19 (a few samples of this study predate the infection). Cell type and time point are not known. Sequenced input: PBMCs or a T cell subset sorted from them (not recorded which). Here the CDR3 DNA reads TGTGCCACCAGCCGGGAAGAGGCCGGGGAGCTGTTTTTT. Residues: CATSREEAGELFF.